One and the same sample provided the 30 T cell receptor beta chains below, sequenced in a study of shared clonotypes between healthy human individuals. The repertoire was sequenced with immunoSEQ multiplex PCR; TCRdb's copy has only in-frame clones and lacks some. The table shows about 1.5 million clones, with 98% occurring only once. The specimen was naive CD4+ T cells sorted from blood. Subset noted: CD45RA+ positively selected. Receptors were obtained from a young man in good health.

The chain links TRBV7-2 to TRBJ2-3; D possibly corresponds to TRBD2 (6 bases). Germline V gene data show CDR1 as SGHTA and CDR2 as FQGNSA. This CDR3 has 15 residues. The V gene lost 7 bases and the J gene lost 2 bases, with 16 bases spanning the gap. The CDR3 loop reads CASTPMGGFTDTQYF. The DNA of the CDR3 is TGTGCCAGCACCCCGATGGGGGGTTTCACAGATACGCAGTATTTT.

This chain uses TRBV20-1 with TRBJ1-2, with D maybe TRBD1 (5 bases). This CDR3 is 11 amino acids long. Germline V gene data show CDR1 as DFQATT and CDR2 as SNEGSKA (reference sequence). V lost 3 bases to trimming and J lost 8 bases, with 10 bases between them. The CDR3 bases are TGCAGTGCTAGTAGCCAGGGCGGCTACACCTTC. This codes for CSASSQGGYTF.

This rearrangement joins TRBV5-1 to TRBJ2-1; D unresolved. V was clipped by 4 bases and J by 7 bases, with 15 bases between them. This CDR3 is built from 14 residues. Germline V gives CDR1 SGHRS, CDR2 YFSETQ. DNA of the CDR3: TGCGCCAGCAGCCTTCTCCCAGCCCAGAATGAGCAGTTCTTC. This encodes CASSLLPAQNEQFF.

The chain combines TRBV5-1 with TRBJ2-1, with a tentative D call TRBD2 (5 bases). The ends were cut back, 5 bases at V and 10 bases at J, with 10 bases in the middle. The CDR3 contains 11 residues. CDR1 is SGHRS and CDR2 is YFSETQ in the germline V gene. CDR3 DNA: TGCGCCAGCAGTAGTACTAGAGAGCAGTTCTTC. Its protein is CASSSTREQFF.

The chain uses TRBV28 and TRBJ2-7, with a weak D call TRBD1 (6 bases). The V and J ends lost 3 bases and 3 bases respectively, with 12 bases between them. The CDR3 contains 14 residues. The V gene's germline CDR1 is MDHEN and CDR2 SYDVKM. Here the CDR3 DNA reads TGTGCCAGCAGTTTCCGGGCAGGGGTCTACGAGCAGTACTTC. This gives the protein CASSFRAGVYEQYF.

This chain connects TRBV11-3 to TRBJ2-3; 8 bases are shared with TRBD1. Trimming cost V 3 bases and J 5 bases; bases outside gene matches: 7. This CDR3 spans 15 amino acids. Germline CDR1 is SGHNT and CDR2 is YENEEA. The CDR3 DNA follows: TGTGCCAGCAGCTTCGGGACAGGATCGGGAGATACGCAGTATTTT. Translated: CASSFGTGSGDTQYF. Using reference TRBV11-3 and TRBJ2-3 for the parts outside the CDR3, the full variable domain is EAGVVQSPRYKIIEKKQPVAFWCNPISGHNTLYWYLQNLGQGPELLIRYENEEAVDDSQLPKDRFSAERLKGVDSTLKIQPAELGDSAVYLCASSFGTGSGDTQYFGPGTRLTVL.

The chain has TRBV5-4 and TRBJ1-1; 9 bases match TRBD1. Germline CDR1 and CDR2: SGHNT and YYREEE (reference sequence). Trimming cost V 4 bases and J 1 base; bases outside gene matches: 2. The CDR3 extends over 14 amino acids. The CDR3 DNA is TGTGCCAGCAGCGGGGGACAGGGGAACACTGAAGCTTTCTTT. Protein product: CASSGGQGNTEAFF. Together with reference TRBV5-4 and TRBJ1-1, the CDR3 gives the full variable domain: ETGVTQSPTHLIKTRGQQVTLRCSSQSGHNTVSWYQQALGQGPQFIFQYYREEENGRGNFPPRFSGLQFPNYSSELNVNALELDDSALYLCASSGGQGNTEAFFGQGTRLTVV.

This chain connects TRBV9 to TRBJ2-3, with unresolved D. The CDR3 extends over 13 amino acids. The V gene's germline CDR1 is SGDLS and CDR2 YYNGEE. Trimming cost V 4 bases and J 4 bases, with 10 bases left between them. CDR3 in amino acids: CASSNLRADTQYF. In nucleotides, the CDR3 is TGTGCCAGCAGCAACCTCCGGGCAGATACGCAGTATTTT.

The CDR3 nucleotides read TGTGCCAGCAGCTTAGGTCCAGGGGCCAACACTGAAGCTTTCTTT. It encodes CASSLGPGANTEAFF. The chain links TRBV5-6 to TRBJ1-1, with TRBD1 as a possible D gene (6 bases). From germline, CDR1 is SGHDT and CDR2 YYEEEE. V lost 2 bases to trimming and J lost 2 bases, with 13 bases between them. The CDR3 is made up of 15 amino acids.

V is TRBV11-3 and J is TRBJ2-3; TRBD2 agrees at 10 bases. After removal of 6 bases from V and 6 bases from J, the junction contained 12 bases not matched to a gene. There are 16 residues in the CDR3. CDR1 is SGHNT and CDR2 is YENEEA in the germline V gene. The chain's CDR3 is CASRGLAVRLVDTQYF. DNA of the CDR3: TGTGCCAGCAGAGGACTAGCGGTCCGTCTGGTGGATACGCAGTATTTT.

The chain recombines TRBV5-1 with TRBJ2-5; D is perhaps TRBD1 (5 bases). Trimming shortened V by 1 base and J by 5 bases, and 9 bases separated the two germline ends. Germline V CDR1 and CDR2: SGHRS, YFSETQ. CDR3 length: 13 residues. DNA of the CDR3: TGCGCCAGCAGCTTGAGGGGCTTCGAGACCCAGTACTTC. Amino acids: CASSLRGFETQYF.

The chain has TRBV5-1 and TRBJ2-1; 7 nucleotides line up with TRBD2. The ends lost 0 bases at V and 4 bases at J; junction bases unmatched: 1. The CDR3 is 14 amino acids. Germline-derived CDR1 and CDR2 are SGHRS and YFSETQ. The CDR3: CASSLEGLYNEQFF. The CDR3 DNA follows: TGCGCCAGCAGCTTGGAGGGACTATACAATGAGCAGTTCTTC.

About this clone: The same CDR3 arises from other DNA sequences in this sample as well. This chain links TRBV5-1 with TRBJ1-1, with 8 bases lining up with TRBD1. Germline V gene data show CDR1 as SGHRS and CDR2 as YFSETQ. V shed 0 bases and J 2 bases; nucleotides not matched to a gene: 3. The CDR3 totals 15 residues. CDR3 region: CASSLVGQGNTEAFF. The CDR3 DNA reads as TGCGCCAGCAGCTTGGTCGGACAGGGAAACACTGAAGCTTTCTTT.

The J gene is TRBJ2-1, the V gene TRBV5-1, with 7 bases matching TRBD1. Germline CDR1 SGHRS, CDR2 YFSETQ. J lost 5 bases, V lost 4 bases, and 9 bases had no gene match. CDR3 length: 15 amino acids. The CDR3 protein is CASSRVTGSHNEQFF. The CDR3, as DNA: TGCGCCAGCAGCAGGGTGACAGGGTCCCACAATGAGCAGTTCTTC.

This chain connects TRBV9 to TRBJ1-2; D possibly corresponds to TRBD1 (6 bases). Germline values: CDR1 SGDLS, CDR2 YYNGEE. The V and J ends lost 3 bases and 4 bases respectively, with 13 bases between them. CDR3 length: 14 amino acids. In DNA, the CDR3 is TGTGCCAGCAGCGCCGGACCGGACAGCTATGGCTACACCTTC. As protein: CASSAGPDSYGYTF. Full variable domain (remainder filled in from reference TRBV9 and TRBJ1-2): DSGVTQTPKHLITATGQRVTLRCSPRSGDLSVYWYQQSLDQGLQFLIQYYNGEERAKGNILERFSAQQFPDLHSELNLSSLELGDSALYFCASSAGPDSYGYTFGSGTRLTVV.

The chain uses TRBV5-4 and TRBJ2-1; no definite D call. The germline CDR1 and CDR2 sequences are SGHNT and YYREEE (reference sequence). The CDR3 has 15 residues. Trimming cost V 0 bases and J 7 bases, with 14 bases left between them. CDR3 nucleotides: TGTGCCAGCAGCTTGGGTTCCCGACCAATAAATGAGCAGTTCTTC. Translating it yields CASSLGSRPINEQFF.

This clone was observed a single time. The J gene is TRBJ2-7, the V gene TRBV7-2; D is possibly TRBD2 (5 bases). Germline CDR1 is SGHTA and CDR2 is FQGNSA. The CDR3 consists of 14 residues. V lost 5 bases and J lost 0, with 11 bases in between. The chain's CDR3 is CASSLDLNSYEQYF. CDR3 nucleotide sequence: TGTGCCAGCAGCCTGGACTTGAACTCCTACGAGCAGTACTTC.

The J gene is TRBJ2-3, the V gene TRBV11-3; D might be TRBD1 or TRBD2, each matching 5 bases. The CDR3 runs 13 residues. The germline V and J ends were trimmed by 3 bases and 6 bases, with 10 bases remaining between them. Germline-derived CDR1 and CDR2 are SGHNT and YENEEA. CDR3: CASSFDGADTQYF. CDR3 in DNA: TGTGCCAGCAGCTTTGACGGGGCGGATACGCAGTATTTT.

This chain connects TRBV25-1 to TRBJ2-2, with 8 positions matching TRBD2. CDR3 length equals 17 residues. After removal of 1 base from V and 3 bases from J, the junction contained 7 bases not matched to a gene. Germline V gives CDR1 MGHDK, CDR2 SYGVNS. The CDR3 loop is CASSEFGAGGHTGELFF. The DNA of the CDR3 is TGTGCCAGCAGTGAATTTGGGGCGGGAGGCCACACCGGGGAGCTGTTTTTT.

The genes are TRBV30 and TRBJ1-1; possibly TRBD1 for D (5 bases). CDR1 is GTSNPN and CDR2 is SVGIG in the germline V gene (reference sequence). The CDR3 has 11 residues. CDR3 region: CAVTPGLEAFF. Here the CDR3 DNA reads TGTGCTGTGACCCCGGGACTTGAAGCTTTCTTT.

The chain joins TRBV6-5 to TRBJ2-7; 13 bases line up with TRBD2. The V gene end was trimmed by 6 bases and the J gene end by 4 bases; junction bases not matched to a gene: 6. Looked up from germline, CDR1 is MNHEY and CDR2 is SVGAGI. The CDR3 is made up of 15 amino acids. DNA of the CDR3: TGTGCCAGCAGCGGACTAGCGGGAGAACGGTACGAGCAGTACTTC. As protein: CASSGLAGERYEQYF.

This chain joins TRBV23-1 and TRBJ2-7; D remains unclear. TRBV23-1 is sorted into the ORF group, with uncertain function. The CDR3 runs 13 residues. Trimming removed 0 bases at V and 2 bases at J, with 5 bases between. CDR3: CASSQSKPYEQYF. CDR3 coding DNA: TGCGCCAGCAGTCAATCGAAGCCCTACGAGCAGTACTTC.

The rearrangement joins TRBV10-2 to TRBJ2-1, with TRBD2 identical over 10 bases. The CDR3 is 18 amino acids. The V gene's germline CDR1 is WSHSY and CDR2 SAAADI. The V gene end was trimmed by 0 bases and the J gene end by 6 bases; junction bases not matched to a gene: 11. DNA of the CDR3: TGCGCCAGCAGTGAGTCGGGGCTAGCGGGAGTTCTAGGCAATGAGCAGTTCTTC. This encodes CASSESGLAGVLGNEQFF.

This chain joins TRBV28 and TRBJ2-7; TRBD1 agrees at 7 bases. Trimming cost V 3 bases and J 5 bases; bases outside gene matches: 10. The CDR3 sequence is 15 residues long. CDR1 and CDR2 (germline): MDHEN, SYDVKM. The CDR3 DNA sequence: TGTGCCAGCAGTTTCTCAGCGACAGGGAAGGACGAGCAGTACTTC. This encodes CASSFSATGKDEQYF.

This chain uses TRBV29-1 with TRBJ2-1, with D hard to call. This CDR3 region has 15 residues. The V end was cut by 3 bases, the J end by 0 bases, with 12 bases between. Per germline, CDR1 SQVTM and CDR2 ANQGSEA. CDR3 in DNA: TGCAGCGTTGATCCAGTCAGGCGCTCCTACAATGAGCAGTTCTTC. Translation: CSVDPVRRSYNEQFF.

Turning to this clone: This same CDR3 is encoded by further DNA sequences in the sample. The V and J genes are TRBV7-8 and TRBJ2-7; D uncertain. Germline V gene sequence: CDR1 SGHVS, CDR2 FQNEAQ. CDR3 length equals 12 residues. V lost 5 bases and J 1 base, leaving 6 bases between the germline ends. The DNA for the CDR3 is TGTGCCAGCAGCCTTTCTTCCTACGAGCAGTACTTC. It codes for CASSLSSYEQYF.

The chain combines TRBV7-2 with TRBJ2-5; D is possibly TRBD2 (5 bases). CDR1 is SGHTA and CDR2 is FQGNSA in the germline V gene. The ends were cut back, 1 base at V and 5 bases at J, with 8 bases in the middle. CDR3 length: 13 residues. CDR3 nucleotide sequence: TGTGCCAGCAGCTTAGAGCGGCGCGAGACCCAGTACTTC. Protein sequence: CASSLERRETQYF.

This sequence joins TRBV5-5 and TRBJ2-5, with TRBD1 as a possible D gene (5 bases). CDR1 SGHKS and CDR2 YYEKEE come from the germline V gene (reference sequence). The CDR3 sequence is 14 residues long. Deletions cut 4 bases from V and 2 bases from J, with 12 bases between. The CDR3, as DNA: TGTGCCAGCAGCCGAAGGGGTTCTCAAGAGACCCAGTACTTC. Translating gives CASSRRGSQETQYF.

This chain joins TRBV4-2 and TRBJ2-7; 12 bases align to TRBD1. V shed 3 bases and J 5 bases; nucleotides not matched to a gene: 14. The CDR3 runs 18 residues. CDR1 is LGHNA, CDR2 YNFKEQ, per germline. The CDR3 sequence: CASSHPVGAGTGGHEQYF. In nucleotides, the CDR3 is TGTGCCAGCAGCCATCCGGTCGGTGCCGGGACAGGGGGCCACGAGCAGTACTTC.

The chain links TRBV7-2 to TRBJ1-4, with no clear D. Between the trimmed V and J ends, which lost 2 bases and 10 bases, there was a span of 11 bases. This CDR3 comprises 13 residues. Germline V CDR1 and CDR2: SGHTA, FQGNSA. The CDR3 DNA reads TGTGCCAGCAGCTTATTGGGGAGCCGAAAACTGTTTTTT. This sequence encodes CASSLLGSRKLFF.